Listed below are T cell receptor beta chains from one sample, sequenced in a study of CD8+ T cells in alopecia areata. Using immunoSEQ multiplex PCR, the repertoire was profiled, and TCRdb retains in-frame clones only, with some absent. The table lists hundreds of thousands of clones, approximately 61% of them singletons. This specimen consisted of CD4+ T cells sorted from blood, obtained at week 0. The source of these receptors is a human donor with alopecia areata. The CDR3 runs from the conserved cysteine through the conserved F or W. The D gene is left open where the match is weak. Clone size, where shown, is once, few, many, or a class for clones that have expanded.

j_gene: TRBJ2-7; d_gene: -; len: 14; abundance: -; v_gene: TRBV6-5; CDR3nt: TGTGCCAGCTCTAGAGGAGGCCTTTCCTACGAGCAGTACTTC; CDR3aa: CASSRGGLSYEQYF
j_gene: TRBJ1-1; d_gene: -; len: 10; abundance: -; v_gene: TRBV20-1; CDR3nt: TGCAGTGCCCTTGGTATAGAAGCTTTCTTT; CDR3aa: CSALGIEAFF
j_gene: TRBJ2-1; d_gene: TRBD1; len: 15; abundance: -; v_gene: TRBV2; CDR3nt: TGTGCCAGCAGTGTTCAAGGACAGGGAGAGGATGAGCAGTTCTTC; CDR3aa: CASSVQGQGEDEQFF
j_gene: TRBJ2-7; d_gene: TRBD1; len: 19; abundance: -; v_gene: TRBV11-1; CDR3nt: TGTGCCAGCAGCTTAAGCACCGGACAGGGAACGCCACTCTCCTACGAGCAGTACTTC; CDR3aa: CASSLSTGQGTPLSYEQYF
j_gene: TRBJ2-3; d_gene: -; len: 16; abundance: -; v_gene: TRBV5-1; CDR3nt: TGCGCCAGCAGCTTATCCAGGGGAGGTCGCACAGATACGCAGTATTTT; CDR3aa: CASSLSRGGRTDTQYF
j_gene: TRBJ1-5; d_gene: -; len: 13; abundance: -; v_gene: TRBV30; CDR3nt: TGTGCCTGGAGTGTAGGGGGTGATCAGCCCCAGCATTTT; CDR3aa: CAWSVGGDQPQHF
j_gene: TRBJ1-1; d_gene: -; len: 14; abundance: -; v_gene: TRBV4-1; CDR3nt: TGCGCCAGCAGCCAAGATGGGGTTGACACTGAAGCTTTCTTT; CDR3aa: CASSQDGVDTEAFF
j_gene: TRBJ2-6; d_gene: -; len: 16; abundance: -; v_gene: TRBV27; CDR3nt: TGTGCCAGCAGTTCCCAGGGATCCTCTGGGGCCAACGTCCTGACTTTC; CDR3aa: CASSSQGSSGANVLTF
j_gene: TRBJ2-5; d_gene: TRBD1; len: 14; abundance: -; v_gene: TRBV29-1; CDR3nt: TGCAGCGTTGCCCGAGGGAACAGGGGAGAGACCCAGTACTTC; CDR3aa: CSVARGNRGETQYF
j_gene: TRBJ1-1; d_gene: -; len: 10; abundance: few; v_gene: TRBV29-1; CDR3nt: TGCAGCGGTGGGAACACTGAAGCTTTCTTT; CDR3aa: CSGGNTEAFF
j_gene: TRBJ1-1; d_gene: -; len: 12; abundance: -; v_gene: TRBV29-1; CDR3nt: TGCAGCGTTGGATACATAAGCGCAGAAGCTTTCTTT; CDR3aa: CSVGYISAEAFF
j_gene: TRBJ2-1; d_gene: -; len: 12; abundance: -; v_gene: TRBV7-2; CDR3nt: TGTGCCAGCAGCTTAAGGCTGGCTGAGCAGTTCTTC; CDR3aa: CASSLRLAEQFF
j_gene: TRBJ1-6; d_gene: -; len: 15; abundance: -; v_gene: TRBV5-1; CDR3nt: TGCGCCAGCAGCTTGTGGCGTAGCCCGAATTCACCCCTCCACTTT; CDR3aa: CASSLWRSPNSPLHF